This TCR beta chain was recovered during a study of cytomegalovirus exposure and HLA in healthy donors. From germline, CDR1 is MDHEN and CDR2 SYDVKM. V lost 2 bases and J lost 4, with 16 bases in between. There are 16 residues in the CDR3. A multiplex PCR was run with 60 Vbeta primers and 13 Jbeta primers. Sequenced by immunoSEQ multiplex PCR; TCRdb stores in-frame clones only, minus some. The sample consists of 90,000 to 120,000 clones, about 80% of them appearing once. The sample was PBMCs. This clonotype originated in a man aged 30-40 years in good health and CMV-seronegative. This chain joins TRBV28 and TRBJ2-3; tentative D call: TRBD2 (5 bases). The CDR3 sequence: CASSLPVALAPDTQYF. CDR3 DNA: TGTGCCAGCAGTTTACCCGTAGCCCTAGCCCCAGATACGCAGTATTTT.